The 3 T cell receptor beta chains listed next were all sequenced from one sample in a study of blood T cell repertoires in COVID-19 (dated by TCRdb to 2020 to 2021). Library preparation was by the immunoSEQ multiplex PCR assay. TCRdb limited this immuneACCESS table to in-frame rearrangements with V and J called. A share of clones is missing; checked studies link under half to unresolved V genes, and the rest is unexplained. Recorded for this sample are about 320,000 clones; approximately 88% of them occurred a single time. Jointly, the top ten make up 1.5% to 2% of the sample. Sequenced input: peripheral blood. The source is a woman in her twenties or thirties with COVID-19, enrolled during active disease.

This clone came up once. The rearrangement links TRBV18 to TRBJ1-2, with no clear D. The CDR3 has 14 residues. V was trimmed by 1 base and J by 2 bases, leaving 8 bases between them. Germline lookup yields CDR1 KGHSH and CDR2 LQKENI. The CDR3 loop is CASSPQEGNYGYTF. The DNA of the CDR3 is TGTGCCAGCTCACCACAGGAGGGAAACTATGGCTACACCTTC.

In this sample, this clone turned up once. The rearrangement uses TRBV6-5 and TRBJ1-5, with D hard to call. Germline values: CDR1 MNHEY, CDR2 SVGAGI. V was trimmed by 0 bases and J by 0 bases, leaving 9 bases between them. The CDR3 totals 16 residues. For the CDR3, the DNA is TGTGCCAGCAGTTACTCCATAGCAAATAGCAATCAGCCCCAGCATTTT. This encodes CASSYSIANSNQPQHF.

The chain carries TRBV12-3 or TRBV12-4 and TRBJ1-2; D is possibly TRBD1 (5 bases). The CDR3 totals 12 residues. V lost 10 bases to trimming and J lost 5 bases, with 14 bases between them. CDR3 in DNA: TGTGCCACTCGAATGGGGGGGTATGGCTACACCTTC. It yields the protein CATRMGGYGYTF.